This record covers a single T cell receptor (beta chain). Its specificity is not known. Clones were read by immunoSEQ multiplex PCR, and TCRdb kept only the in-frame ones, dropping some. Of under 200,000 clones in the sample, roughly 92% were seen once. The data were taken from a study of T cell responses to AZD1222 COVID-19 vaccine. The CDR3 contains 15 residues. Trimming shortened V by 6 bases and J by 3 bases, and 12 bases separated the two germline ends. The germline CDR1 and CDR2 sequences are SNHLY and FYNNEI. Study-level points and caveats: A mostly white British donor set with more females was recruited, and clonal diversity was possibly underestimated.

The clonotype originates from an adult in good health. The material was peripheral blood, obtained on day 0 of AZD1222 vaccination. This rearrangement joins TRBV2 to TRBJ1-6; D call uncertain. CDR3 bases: TGTGCCAGCAGGGAGCAGGCACTCTATAATTCACCCCTCCACTTT. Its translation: CASREQALYNSPLHF.